This T cell receptor beta chain was documented in a study of T cells in Graves' hyperthyroidism and ophthalmopathy. From RNA transcripts, TCR beta CDR3 regions were amplified. TCR CDR3 regions were first amplified by RT-PCR with HTBI primers. One entry per CDR3 protein, called by TCRdb with MiXCR from the multiplex PCR reads. The data contain roughly 580,000 distinct CDR3 sequences, around 42% of them singletons. Calling Graves' hyperthyroidism stable meant ophthalmopathy did not progress within 18 months. This CDR3 is 17 amino acids long. CDR1 SGDLS and CDR2 YYNGEE come from the germline V gene. The V and J ends lost 3 bases and 3 bases, in that order; junction bases with no gene match: 9.

This TCR derives from a woman aged 18-29 years with Graves' hyperthyroidism. Sample: peripheral blood or thyroid tissue (not recorded which). The V gene is TRBV9, the J gene TRBJ1-4; 9 positions match TRBD1. The CDR3: CASSAEGTGRANEKLFF. CDR3 in DNA: TGTGCCAGCAGCGCGGAGGGGACAGGGCGGGCTAATGAAAAACTGTTTTTT.